This TCR beta chain emerged from a study of tumor T cells in aggressive B-cell lymphoma. Data came from immunoSEQ multiplex PCR; TCRdb stores just in-frame clones and leaves some out. The sample contains 9,500 to 13,000 clones, roughly 90% of which appear only once. The material sequenced was tumor tissue. The receptor was isolated from an adult with diffuse large B cell lymphoma.

The CDR3 nucleotides read TGTGCTAGTGGTTTGGGGGAGAACCGGACTAGCGGGAGAAGGGGAGAGACCCAGTACTTC. It specifies CASGLGENRTSGRRGETQYF. The chain employs TRBV12-5 and TRBJ2-5; the match to TRBD2 covers 13 bases. This CDR3 spans 20 amino acids. Unmatched junction bases numbered 15, after V lost 1 base and J lost 4 bases. Per the germline V gene, CDR1 is LGHNT and CDR2 is FRNRAP.